Listed below are T cell receptor beta chains from one sample, sequenced in a study of CD8+ T cells in alopecia areata. Measured with immunoSEQ multiplex PCR; TCRdb has only the in-frame clones, and not every one. This table has around 200,000 clones, about 60% appearing once. Source: CD8+ T cells sorted from blood, taken at week 24, from a patient treated with tofacitinib. The receptor set was obtained from a human donor with alopecia areata. The CDR3 runs from the conserved cysteine through the conserved F or W. The D gene is left open where the match is weak. Clone size is shown for a subset of rows, as once, few, many or a class of expanded clone.

j_call v_call d_call clone_size cdr3_aa cdr3_nt
TRBJ1-1 TRBV15 NA few CATSRDLGGREAFF TGTGCCACCAGCAGAGATCTAGGAGGGCGTGAAGCTTTCTTT
TRBJ1-5 TRBV15 NA NA CATTSGSNQPQHF TGTGCCACCACATCGGGCAGCAATCAGCCCCAGCATTTT
TRBJ1-2 TRBV14 NA NA CASSLGGYGYTF TGTGCCAGCAGCCTCGGCGGCTATGGCTACACCTTC
TRBJ1-1 TRBV7-9 TRBD1 NA CASRLDRTNTEAFF TGTGCCAGCAGGTTGGACAGGACGAACACTGAAGCTTTCTTT
TRBJ2-7 TRBV5-6 NA few CASSFGSSYEQYF TGTGCCAGCAGCTTCGGTTCCTCCTACGAGCAGTACTTC
TRBJ2-7 TRBV6-5 NA once CASSAGSRGDEQYF TGTGCCAGCAGTGCCGGGTCACGAGGAGACGAGCAGTACTTC
TRBJ1-1 TRBV14 NA once CASSRRQKNTEAFF TGTGCCAGCAGCCGCCGTCAAAAGAACACTGAAGCTTTCTTT
TRBJ2-5 TRBV6-1 NA NA CASRVISQETQYF TGTGCCAGCCGTGTAATCTCCCAAGAGACCCAGTACTTC
TRBJ2-5 TRBV13 TRBD1 NA CASSTGGVETQYF TGTGCCAGCAGCACAGGGGGCGTGGAGACCCAGTACTTC
TRBJ2-7 TRBV13 TRBD2 NA CASSFGAGGLGKYEQYF TGTGCCAGCAGCTTCGGTGCGGGGGGTTTGGGCAAGTACGAGCAGTACTTC
TRBJ2-1 TRBV5-4 TRBD1 NA CASSTGTGYNEQFF TGTGCCAGCAGCACAGGGACAGGGTACAATGAGCAGTTCTTC
TRBJ1-1 TRBV30 NA NA CAWSRGQGLNTEAFF TGTGCCTGGAGTAGAGGCCAGGGGCTGAACACTGAAGCTTTCTTT
TRBJ1-2 TRBV29-1 NA few CSVEDPLAINYGYTF TGCAGCGTTGAAGATCCTTTGGCTATTAACTATGGCTACACCTTC
TRBJ2-1 TRBV4-1 TRBD2 NA CASSQESSGGGNEQFF TGCGCCAGCAGCCAAGAGTCCAGCGGGGGCGGGAATGAGCAGTTCTTC
TRBJ2-1 TRBV9 NA NA CASSPQTGGRQSSYNEQFF TGTGCCAGCAGCCCGCAAACGGGGGGCAGGCAGAGCTCCTACAATGAGCAGTTCTTC
TRBJ1-2 TRBV15 NA NA CATSRGLQDNYGYTF TGTGCCACCAGCAGAGGACTACAGGATAACTATGGCTACACCTTC
TRBJ1-5 TRBV30 NA NA CAWSGGDPQPQHF TGTGCCTGGAGTGGCGGGGACCCTCAGCCCCAGCATTTT
TRBJ2-4 TRBV7-8 NA NA CASSSPGQPNIQYF TGTGCCAGCAGCTCCCCCGGCCAGCCCAACATTCAGTACTTC
TRBJ1-2 TRBV30 NA NA CAYPGPRYGYTF TGTGCCTACCCGGGCCCTCGTTATGGCTACACCTTC
TRBJ1-2 TRBV12-5 NA NA CASGSYRLGYTF TGTGCTAGTGGTTCCTATCGTCTGGGCTACACCTTC
TRBJ2-7 TRBV5-6 TRBD2 NA CASSSGTSDYEQYF TGTGCCAGCAGCTCCGGGACTAGCGACTACGAGCAGTACTTC
TRBJ2-1 TRBV27 NA NA CASSLSFRERQFF TGTGCCAGCAGTTTATCTTTCAGAGAGCGGCAGTTCTTC
TRBJ2-1 TRBV12-5 TRBD2 NA CASGLRGDEQFF TGTGCTAGTGGTTTGCGGGGGGATGAGCAGTTCTTC
TRBJ2-3 TRBV5-5 NA few CASSLGWYGRTDTQYF TGTGCCAGCAGCTTAGGTTGGTACGGACGCACAGATACGCAGTATTTT
TRBJ1-5 TRBV30 TRBD1 many CAWETGSNQPQHF TGTGCCTGGGAGACAGGGAGCAATCAGCCCCAGCATTTT
TRBJ1-2 TRBV7-9 TRBD1 NA CASSLGRDRYYGYTF TGTGCCAGCAGCTTAGGCCGGGACAGATACTATGGCTACACCTTC
TRBJ2-1 TRBV5-4 TRBD2 NA CASRPTSGDNNEQFF TGTGCCAGCAGGCCTACTAGCGGGGATAACAATGAGCAGTTCTTC
TRBJ2-2 TRBV9 NA NA CASSGSPRASHGTGELFF TGTGCCAGCAGCGGATCCCCGAGGGCCTCACATGGCACCGGGGAGCTGTTTTTT
TRBJ2-7 TRBV27 NA NA CASGTRPEMYF TGTGCCAGCGGTACTCGGCCCGAGATGTACTTC
TRBJ2-1 TRBV30 TRBD1 once CAWSRDRLYNEQFF TGTGCCTGGAGCCGGGACAGGCTATACAATGAGCAGTTCTTC
TRBJ2-7 TRBV7-9 TRBD1 once CASSSSLTGIPYEQYF TGTGCCAGCAGCTCAAGCCTGACAGGGATTCCCTACGAGCAGTACTTC
TRBJ2-7 TRBV4-1 TRBD1 NA CASSQLPGQGHEQYF TGCGCCAGCAGCCAGCTACCGGGACAGGGCCACGAGCAGTACTTC
TRBJ2-4 TRBV29-1 NA NA CSVEGRGRMGNIQYF TGCAGCGTTGAAGGTCGGGGGCGGATGGGAAACATTCAGTACTTC
TRBJ2-3 TRBV7-2 NA NA CARMGGGRTDTQYF TGTGCCAGAATGGGAGGGGGCCGCACAGATACGCAGTATTTT
TRBJ1-1 TRBV30 NA NA CAWTMYRDSEAFF TGTGCCTGGACTATGTACCGGGATAGTGAAGCTTTCTTT
TRBJ2-3 TRBV7-9 NA few CASSAVGGDTQYF TGTGCCAGCAGCGCGGTGGGGGGAGATACGCAGTATTTT
TRBJ2-3 TRBV7-3 TRBD2 NA CASSHTSGGADTQYF TGTGCCAGCAGCCACACTAGCGGGGGGGCCGATACGCAGTATTTT
TRBJ2-5 TRBV5-6 NA NA CASSQWVPGTQYF TGTGCCAGCAGCCAATGGGTTCCGGGGACCCAGTACTTC
TRBJ1-2 TRBV7-9 NA NA CASSGGAGTGYTF TGTGCCAGCAGCGGCGGGGCAGGGACCGGCTACACCTTC
TRBJ2-2 TRBV12-5 NA few CASAHTGELFF TGTGCTAGTGCCCACACCGGGGAGCTGTTTTTT
TRBJ1-5 TRBV2 NA NA CASSERRWGSNQPQHF TGTGCCAGCAGTGAGCGGAGGTGGGGCAGCAATCAGCCCCAGCATTTT
TRBJ1-6 TRBV4-1 NA NA CASSQDRKGSYNSPLHF TGCGCCAGCAGCCAAGATAGGAAGGGCTCCTATAATTCACCCCTCCACTTT
TRBJ2-5 TRBV7-8 TRBD2 NA CASSSGGETQYF TGTGCCAGCAGCTCGGGGGGAGAGACCCAGTACTTC
TRBJ1-2 TRBV13 NA NA CASSSGSYGYTF TGTGCCAGCAGCTCGGGATCCTATGGCTACACCTTC
TRBJ2-5 TRBV4-1 TRBD1 few CASSQWDSSQETQYF TGCGCCAGCAGCCAATGGGACAGTTCACAAGAGACCCAGTACTTC